This T cell receptor (beta chain) was documented in a study of cytomegalovirus exposure and HLA in healthy donors. In this sample, this clone turned up a few times. The ends lost 0 bases at V and 0 bases at J; junction bases unmatched: 3. The CDR3 has 18 residues. The germline gives CDR1 LGHNA, CDR2 YNFKEQ. This PCR relied on a set of 60 Vbeta primers and 13 Jbeta primers. TCRdb's table, derived via immunoSEQ multiplex PCR, lists solely in-frame clones and lacks some. In the table there are 200,000 to 250,000 clones, approximately 80% of which are singletons. Donors likely had unrecorded immune exposures despite being nominally healthy when sampled.

The chain employs TRBV4-2 and TRBJ2-2, with 11 bases aligning to TRBD2. Sample: PBMCs. This TCR was sampled from a man in his forties or fifties in good health and CMV-seronegative. CDR3: CASSQDISGRANTGELFF. The CDR3 DNA is TGTGCCAGCAGCCAAGATATTAGCGGGAGGGCGAACACCGGGGAGCTGTTTTTT.